Presented here are 31 T cell receptor beta chains from one specimen sequenced in a study of blood T cell repertoires in COVID-19. Profiling relied on immunoSEQ multiplex PCR, and the TCRdb table lists in-frame clones only, not all of them. Seen here are hundreds of thousands of clones, approximately 90% observed once, and the top ten hold 1.5% to 2%. Source material: PBMCs or T cells enriched from blood (not recorded which). The receptors shown here come from a woman between 18 and 29 years old who had recovered from COVID-19.

The V call is TRBV5-6, the J call TRBJ2-7; the D is unclear. V shed 0 bases and J shed 11 bases, with 9 bases lying between them. The length of the CDR3 is 11 residues. Germline V lookup: CDR1 SGHDT, CDR2 YYEEEE. CDR3 bases: TGTGCCAGCAGCTTGGATCAGTTGGAGTACTTC. This translates into CASSLDQLEYF.

The rearrangement joins TRBV20-1 to TRBJ1-1; possibly TRBD1 for D (6 bases). V lost 5 bases and J lost 7, with 11 bases in between. The germline gives CDR1 DFQATT, CDR2 SNEGSKA (reference sequence). CDR3 size: 11 residues. CDR3 coding DNA: TGCAGTGCTTTCAGGACAGTTGAAGCTTTCTTT. This translates into CSAFRTVEAFF.

The chain has TRBV11-3 and TRBJ2-1, with 9 bases matching TRBD1. The CDR3 extends over 15 amino acids. J lost 5 bases, V lost 7 bases, and 9 bases had no gene match. The germline V gene has CDR1 SGHNT and CDR2 YENEEA. The CDR3 loop reads CASTTTGTGNNEQFF. The CDR3 DNA sequence: TGTGCCAGCACAACAACGGGGACAGGGAACAATGAGCAGTTCTTC.

The chain couples TRBV9 to TRBJ2-1, with a possible D match to TRBD1 (6 bases). Trimming removed 0 bases at V and 5 bases at J, with 6 bases between. The CDR3 loop spans 13 amino acids. Germline CDR1 is SGDLS and CDR2 is YYNGEE. In DNA, the CDR3 is TGTGCCAGCAGCGTAGCAGGGGACAATGAGCAGTTCTTC. Amino acids: CASSVAGDNEQFF.

The rearrangement joins TRBV7-3 to TRBJ2-2; a possible D gene is TRBD2 (6 bases). CDR3 length: 15 amino acids. With 1 base removed from V and 5 bases from J, the gap between germline ends came to 11 bases. Germline CDR1 and CDR2: SGHTA and FQGTGA. The CDR3 region is CASSLNGRGTGELFF. For the CDR3, the DNA is TGTGCCAGCAGCTTAAATGGCCGGGGGACCGGGGAGCTGTTTTTT.

The chain is built from TRBV9 and TRBJ2-3; a weak D match, TRBD2 (5 bases). The CDR3 has 15 residues. CDR1 and CDR2 (germline): SGDLS, YYNGEE. The V end lost 0 bases, the J end lost 0 bases, and 8 bases lay between the germline ends. The CDR3 loop reads CASSVEPGSTDTQYF. CDR3 bases: TGTGCCAGCAGCGTAGAACCGGGGAGCACAGATACGCAGTATTTT.

The V and J genes are TRBV5-1 and TRBJ1-5; D remains ambiguous. The CDR3 runs 13 residues. V was trimmed by 0 bases and J by 6 bases, leaving 7 bases between them. Germline V gene lookup returns CDR1 SGHRS and CDR2 YFSETQ. The CDR3 is CASSLVFGQPQHF. The CDR3 region has the DNA TGCGCCAGCAGCTTGGTATTCGGTCAGCCCCAGCATTTT.

This chain uses TRBV27 with TRBJ1-2, with TRBD1 matching 7 bases. V gave up 5 bases and J gave up 8 bases; unmatched junction bases: 8. Per germline, CDR1 MNHEY and CDR2 SMNVEV (reference sequence). The CDR3 length is 13 residues. CDR3 amino acids: CASSLQGFSGYTF. For the CDR3, the DNA is TGTGCCAGCAGTCTACAGGGGTTTTCGGGCTACACCTTC.

The J gene is TRBJ1-6, the V gene TRBV2; no firm D call. CDR3 length: 17 amino acids. CDR1 is SNHLY, CDR2 FYNNEI, per germline. With 5 bases removed from V and 9 bases from J, the gap between germline ends came to 23 bases. The CDR3 sequence is CASSSDLPTGGGSPLHF. The DNA for the CDR3 is TGTGCCAGCAGTTCCGATCTCCCGACCGGCGGAGGTTCACCCCTCCACTTT.

The CDR3 sequence is CATSRDPGQGTDTQYF. CDR3 sequence (DNA): TGTGCCACCAGCAGAGATCCGGGACAGGGTACAGATACGCAGTATTTT. The genes are TRBV15 and TRBJ2-3; the match to TRBD1 covers 9 bases. V lost 0 bases to trimming and J lost 3 bases; unmatched junction nucleotides: 4. The length of the CDR3 is 16 residues. Germline V gene data show CDR1 as LNHNV and CDR2 as YYDKDF (reference sequence).

V gene TRBV19 combines with J gene TRBJ2-7, with TRBD1 matching over 7 bases. The CDR3 extends over 13 amino acids. After removal of 4 bases from V and 2 bases from J, the junction contained 2 bases not matched to a gene. Germline values: CDR1 LNHDA, CDR2 SQIVND (reference sequence). CDR3 region: CASSTDRAYEQYF. DNA for the CDR3: TGTGCCAGTAGTACAGACAGGGCCTACGAGCAGTACTTC.

This chain connects TRBV6-2 or TRBV6-3 to TRBJ2-7; 10 nucleotides agree with TRBD2. The CDR3 is 14 residues long. V lost 6 bases to trimming and J lost 5 bases; unmatched junction nucleotides: 7. Germline CDR1 and CDR2: MNHEY and SVGEGT. DNA for the CDR3: TGTGCCAGCAGCCTTAGCGGGAGGTCCCACGAGCAGTACTTC. It is translated as CASSLSGRSHEQYF.

The rearrangement links TRBV19 to TRBJ1-2; TRBD1 matches at 8 bases. Germline loops: CDR1 LNHDA, CDR2 SQIVND (reference sequence). The CDR3 is 15 residues long. The V segment lost 5 bases and the J segment 5 bases; nucleotides outside the gene matches: 10. DNA for the CDR3: TGTGCCAGTAGTCAACTTCAGGGGGCGGGTTATGGCTACACCTTC. This codes for CASSQLQGAGYGYTF.

The J gene is TRBJ1-1, the V gene TRBV5-1, with 7 bases lining up with TRBD1. The V segment lost 4 bases and the J segment 0 bases; nucleotides outside the gene matches: 3. The length of the CDR3 is 14 residues. CDR1 is SGHRS and CDR2 is YFSETQ in the germline V gene. CDR3: CASSPDRMNTEAFF. CDR3 in DNA: TGCGCCAGCAGCCCGGACAGGATGAACACTGAAGCTTTCTTT.

The chain is built from TRBV4-1 and TRBJ2-3; maybe TRBD2 (7 bases). The V gene lost 1 base and the J gene lost 4 bases, with 12 bases spanning the gap. The CDR3 length is 15 residues. Looked up from germline, CDR1 is MGHRA and CDR2 is YSYEKL. The CDR3 protein is CASSQVGGPPDTQYF. CDR3 coding DNA: TGCGCCAGCAGCCAAGTCGGGGGGCCCCCAGATACGCAGTATTTT.

The V gene is TRBV7-2, the J gene TRBJ2-7; weak D call: TRBD2 (5 bases). The CDR3 sequence is 15 residues long. The V end lost 2 bases, the J end lost 1 base, and 12 bases lay between the germline ends. Germline CDR1 reads SGHTA; CDR2 reads FQGNSA. CDR3 nucleotides: TGTGCCAGCAGCTTATTACCGAGGGCGTCCTACGAGCAGTACTTC. Its protein product is CASSLLPRASYEQYF. The full variable domain, with the rest looked up from reference TRBV7-2 and TRBJ2-7, is GAGVSQSPSNKVTEKGKDVELRCDPISGHTALYWYRQSLGQGLEFLIYFQGNSAPDKSGLPSDRFSAERTGGSVSTLTIQRTQQEDSAVYLCASSLLPRASYEQYFGPGTRLTVT.

The genes are TRBV9 and TRBJ1-1; D ambiguous. CDR1 and CDR2 from the germline V gene are SGDLS and YYNGEE. V was pared by 4 bases and J by 11 bases, with 12 bases between. This CDR3 region has 11 residues. For the CDR3, the DNA is TGTGCCAGCAGCTCAACAAACGGGGCTTTCTTT. Protein product: CASSSTNGAFF.

The chain is built from TRBV5-5 and TRBJ1-5; D gene uncertain. V dropped 2 bases and J dropped 6 bases, with 6 bases sitting between them. The germline V gene encodes CDR1 SGHKS and CDR2 YYEKEE (reference sequence). There are 12 residues in the CDR3. The CDR3 protein is CASSFSGQPQHF. CDR3 in DNA: TGTGCCAGCAGCTTCAGTGGTCAGCCCCAGCATTTT.

V is TRBV7-9 and J is TRBJ1-6; unclear D gene. The CDR3 contains 14 residues. Germline CDR1 SEHNR, CDR2 FQNEAQ (reference sequence). Trimming took off 3 bases at V and 6 bases at J, with 9 bases between the two ends. The CDR3 region is CASSFSGSNSPLHF. The DNA of the CDR3 is TGTGCCAGCAGCTTCTCGGGGTCTAATTCACCCCTCCACTTT.

The chain employs TRBV6-4 and TRBJ2-1; no reliable D call. The CDR3 is made up of 15 amino acids. Germline values: CDR1 MRHNA, CDR2 SNTAGT. Trimming left V 3 bases short and J 1 base short, with 10 bases between. CDR3 sequence reads: CASSERSGSYNEQFF. CDR3 nucleotides: TGTGCCAGCAGTGAAAGGTCAGGATCCTACAATGAGCAGTTCTTC.

V usage is TRBV5-4 and J usage is TRBJ1-1; 8 positions agree with TRBD1. The CDR3 has 15 residues. The germline V gene has CDR1 SGHNT and CDR2 YYREEE (reference sequence). J lost 1 base, V lost 4 bases, and 6 bases had no gene match. DNA for the CDR3: TGTGCCAGCAGCCGACCGGGGACAGGGAACACTGAAGCTTTCTTT. Translated, it gives CASSRPGTGNTEAFF.

The rearrangement uses TRBV7-8 and TRBJ1-6, with a possible D match to TRBD1 (5 bases). Germline V gene lookup returns CDR1 SGHVS and CDR2 FQNEAQ. CDR3 length: 13 amino acids. Trimming pared 1 base from V and 10 bases from J, leaving 8 bases between. The CDR3 bases are TGTGCCAGCAGCTTAGGGACAAGGTCACCCCTCCACTTT. It encodes CASSLGTRSPLHF.

This chain links TRBV7-9 with TRBJ2-1, with D perhaps matching TRBD2 (6 bases). The CDR3 runs to 14 residues. The V and J ends lost 5 bases and 5 bases respectively, with 13 bases between them. The germline gives CDR1 SEHNR, CDR2 FQNEAQ (reference sequence). CDR3 in DNA: TGTGCCAGCAGCCCACAATGGGAGGACAATGAGCAGTTCTTC. Translated, it gives CASSPQWEDNEQFF.

The chain couples TRBV27 to TRBJ2-7; the match to TRBD2 covers 13 bases. The CDR3 is made up of 16 amino acids. J lost 3 bases, V lost 3 bases, and 5 bases had no gene match. Germline V lookup: CDR1 MNHEY, CDR2 SMNVEV (reference sequence). For the CDR3, the DNA is TGTGCCAGCAGTTTCTCGACTAGCGGGAGGATCTACGAGCAGTACTTC. Translation: CASSFSTSGRIYEQYF.

This chain links TRBV29-1 with TRBJ1-1; D gene unclear. This CDR3 comprises 13 residues. Per germline, CDR1 SQVTM and CDR2 ANQGSEA. The V gene lost 2 bases and the J gene lost 10 bases, with 17 bases spanning the gap. The DNA of the CDR3 is TGCAGCGTTGAAATTACATACGGCGAGCGAGCTTTCTTT. Protein product: CSVEITYGERAFF.

The V call is TRBV11-2, the J call TRBJ2-7, with 9 bases matching TRBD1. V gave up 5 bases and J gave up 4 bases; unmatched junction bases: 6. The CDR3 is 14 amino acids. CDR1 SGHAT and CDR2 FQNNGV come from the germline V gene. Here the CDR3 DNA reads TGTGCCAGCAGCCAACAGGGGGCTTTGTACGAGCAGTACTTC. Translation gives CASSQQGALYEQYF.

This chain uses TRBV10-3 with TRBJ1-1, with D unresolved. Trimming removed 5 bases from V and 5 bases from J, with 12 bases in between. The CDR3 is made up of 13 amino acids. Per the germline V gene, CDR1 is ENHRY and CDR2 is SYGVKD. CDR3 loop: CAISPGEGTEAFF. CDR3 DNA: TGTGCCATCAGTCCCGGGGAGGGTACTGAAGCTTTCTTT.

The CDR3 here is CASSLGQGAGEKLFF. The CDR3, as DNA: TGTGCCAGCAGCCTGGGACAGGGGGCAGGTGAAAAACTGTTTTTT. The rearrangement joins TRBV5-4 to TRBJ1-4; 12 bases line up with TRBD1. The germline CDR1 and CDR2 sequences are SGHNT and YYREEE (reference sequence). The CDR3 spans 15 residues. The J segment lost 7 bases and the V segment lost 4 bases, leaving 5 bases of the junction unmatched.

A single count supports this clone. The V gene is TRBV27, the J gene TRBJ2-4; 13 bases align to TRBD2. CDR1 and CDR2 from the germline V gene are MNHEY and SMNVEV (reference sequence). This CDR3 contains 18 residues. The J segment lost 2 bases and the V segment lost 6 bases, leaving 10 bases of the junction unmatched. This CDR3 reads CASSPLAGGRKSKNIQYF. In nucleotides, the CDR3 is TGTGCCAGCAGCCCACTAGCGGGGGGGCGAAAATCCAAAAACATTCAGTACTTC.

The CDR3 DNA is TGTGCCAGCAGCGTAGTAGCGGGGCCAGCAGATACGCAGTATTTT. It codes for CASSVVAGPADTQYF. This chain links TRBV9 with TRBJ2-3, with TRBD2 matching over 8 bases. The CDR3 contains 15 residues. Germline V CDR1 and CDR2: SGDLS, YYNGEE. The V segment lost 0 bases and the J segment 4 bases; nucleotides outside the gene matches: 4.

The J gene is TRBJ1-2, the V gene TRBV18, with D maybe TRBD1 (6 bases). In germline, CDR1 is KGHSH, CDR2 LQKENI. This CDR3 spans 13 amino acids. The germline V and J ends were trimmed by 8 bases and 2 bases, with 12 bases remaining between them. The CDR3 here is CASTTGMNYGYTF. CDR3 nucleotide sequence: TGTGCCAGCACCACAGGGATGAACTATGGCTACACCTTC.